Shown below are 6 T cell receptor beta chains from a single sample sequenced in a study of shared clonotypes between healthy human individuals. Using immunoSEQ multiplex PCR, the repertoire was profiled, and TCRdb retains in-frame clones only, with some absent. The table lists around 1.9 million clones, roughly 95% of them singletons. Naive CD8 cells, CD45RO-negative and positively selected for CCR7, excluded terminally differentiated effector memory CD45RA+ cells. Sequences were obtained from naive CD8+ T cells from PBMCs. Every receptor here comes from a young man in good health. Some clones in this sample may be carry-over from other donors' samples.

The chain recombines TRBV6-5 with TRBJ1-1; D remains ambiguous. This CDR3 has 14 amino acids. V dropped 2 bases and J dropped 0 bases, with 7 bases sitting between them. CDR1 is MNHEY and CDR2 is SVGAGI in the germline V gene. The CDR3 reads CASSYVHMNTEAFF. The CDR3 bases are TGTGCCAGCAGTTACGTGCACATGAACACTGAAGCTTTCTTT.

V gene TRBV2 combines with J gene TRBJ1-2; D is undetermined. CDR3 length: 17 amino acids. Trimming removed 1 base from V and 3 bases from J, with 18 bases in between. Germline assignment: CDR1 SNHLY and CDR2 FYNNEI. CDR3 DNA sequence: TGTGCCAGCAGTGAAGGTTTAGACACCATAATCGACTATGGCTACACCTTC. Protein: CASSEGLDTIIDYGYTF. Filled out from reference TRBV2 and TRBJ1-2, the complete variable domain reads EPEVTQTPSHQVTQMGQEVILRCVPISNHLYFYWYRQILGQKVEFLVSFYNNEISEKSEIFDDQFSVERPDGSNFTLKIRSTKLEDSAMYFCASSEGLDTIIDYGYTFGSGTRLTVV.

The J gene is TRBJ2-3, the V gene TRBV2, with D possibly TRBD1 on 6 matching bases. The CDR3 runs to 15 residues. Germline CDR1 is SNHLY and CDR2 is FYNNEI. Trimming left V 3 bases short and J 2 bases short, with 12 bases between. This chain's CDR3 is CASSEGDKPTDTQYF. Here the CDR3 DNA reads TGTGCCAGCAGTGAGGGGGACAAACCCACAGATACGCAGTATTTT.

This sequence joins TRBV7-9 and TRBJ1-3, with D uncertain. This CDR3 region has 15 residues. Trimming cost V 5 bases and J 3 bases, with 14 bases left between them. Germline loops: CDR1 SEHNR, CDR2 FQNEAQ (reference sequence). CDR3 protein: CASSQRTGDGNTIYF. The CDR3 coding sequence is TGTGCCAGCAGCCAGAGGACCGGGGATGGAAACACCATATATTTT.

This sequence joins TRBV5-8 and TRBJ2-1, with D unclear. V lost 3 bases to trimming and J lost 5 bases, with 21 bases between them. The CDR3 is 17 residues long. The V gene's germline CDR1 is SGHTS and CDR2 YDEGEE. CDR3 in DNA: TGTGCCAGCAGCTCCCGCCGCTGGACGGCGGCCAACAATGAGCAGTTCTTC. This sequence encodes CASSSRRWTAANNEQFF.

J is TRBJ2-7 and V is TRBV2, with 10 positions matching TRBD2. V lost 4 bases, J lost 3 bases, and 6 bases stayed unmatched. The V gene's germline CDR1 is SNHLY and CDR2 FYNNEI. The CDR3 runs to 15 residues. The CDR3 bases are TGTGCCAGCAGTGCCTCTAGCGGGGGAAACTACGAGCAGTACTTC. Translated, it gives CASSASSGGNYEQYF.